The 24 T cell receptor beta chains given below trace back to one sample, sequenced in a study of blood T cell repertoires in COVID-19. TCRdb keeps only in-frame clones here, not all; method: immunoSEQ multiplex PCR. Of tens of thousands of clones in the sample, 75% to 90% were seen once. The sequenced sample was peripheral blood. The receptors were sampled from a man aged 65-85 years with active or convalescent COVID-19.

This clone has only one observation. The rearrangement links TRBV29-1 to TRBJ1-1; possible D gene TRBD1, 5 bases. The CDR3 consists of 14 residues. Trimming shortened V by 4 bases and J by 4 bases, and 16 bases separated the two germline ends. Germline values: CDR1 SQVTM, CDR2 ANQGSEA. Here the CDR3 reads CSVVRTGGFTEAFF. In nucleotides, the CDR3 is TGCAGCGTTGTTCGTACGGGGGGGTTCACTGAAGCTTTCTTT.

The chain joins TRBV5-4 to TRBJ2-1, with TRBD1 matching over 9 bases. The junction had 6 bases not matched to a gene; V was cut back by 4 bases and J by 4 bases. The germline V gene has CDR1 SGHNT and CDR2 YYREEE (reference sequence). The CDR3 length is 15 residues. CDR3 bases: TGTGCCAGCAGCCTTGGGACAGGGCCATACAATGAGCAGTTCTTC. Its protein product is CASSLGTGPYNEQFF.

This chain joins TRBV2 and TRBJ1-6, with D possibly matching TRBD1 (5 bases). V was shortened by 5 bases and J by 6 bases, with 11 bases between the two germline ends. CDR3 length: 14 residues. Germline CDR1 and CDR2: SNHLY and FYNNEI. The CDR3 DNA reads TGTGCCAGCAGTCGGGGGTACGGTAATTCACCCCTCCACTTT. Amino acids: CASSRGYGNSPLHF.

The chain uses TRBV7-2 and TRBJ2-7; D gene ambiguous. This CDR3 is built from 15 residues. The germline V gene encodes CDR1 SGHTA and CDR2 FQGNSA. V was clipped by 1 base and J by 1 base, with 11 bases between them. The DNA for the CDR3 is TGTGCCAGCAGCTTAGGTGGCGGCATATCCTACGAGCAGTACTTC. This codes for CASSLGGGISYEQYF.

This chain joins TRBV5-1 and TRBJ1-4; TRBD1 is a possible D gene (5 bases). The CDR3 spans 16 residues. V gave up 1 base and J gave up 0 bases, with 10 bases separating them. CDR1 SGHRS and CDR2 YFSETQ come from the germline V gene. CDR3 in DNA: TGCGCCAGCAGCTTGCAAGGGGCCGCAACTAATGAAAAACTGTTTTTT. It yields the protein CASSLQGAATNEKLFF.

This clone was found once. The rearrangement uses TRBV5-1 and TRBJ1-1; TRBD1 matches at 7 bases. V was pared by 4 bases and J by 1 base, with 1 base of the junction left unmatched. The CDR3 length is 13 residues. CDR1 and CDR2 (germline): SGHRS, YFSETQ. The CDR3 is CASSGQENTEAFF. The CDR3 nucleotides read TGCGCCAGCAGCGGACAGGAGAACACTGAAGCTTTCTTT.

This chain connects TRBV30 to TRBJ2-2; 7 nucleotides agree with TRBD1. The CDR3 sequence is 14 residues long. CDR1 is GTSNPN, CDR2 SVGIG, per germline (reference sequence). V shed 3 bases and J 4 bases; nucleotides not matched to a gene: 5. The CDR3 is CAWRSGTVTGELFF. The CDR3 bases are TGTGCCTGGAGGTCCGGGACAGTCACCGGGGAGCTGTTTTTT. The full variable domain, its missing parts supplied by reference TRBV30 and TRBJ2-2, is SQTIHQWPATLVQPVGSPLSLECTVEGTSNPNLYWYRQAAGRGLQLLFYSVGIGQISSEVPQNLSASRPQDRQFILSSKKLLLSDSGFYLCAWRSGTVTGELFFGEGSRLTVL.

This chain connects TRBV4-1 to TRBJ2-5; D is perhaps TRBD2 (7 bases). Germline V gives CDR1 MGHRA, CDR2 YSYEKL. V shed 5 bases and J shed 3 bases, with 22 bases lying between them. The CDR3 runs to 17 residues. The DNA of the CDR3 is TGCGCCAGCAGCTCCCCGGGGAGGGGACAAGGGAAAGAGACCCAGTACTTC. This codes for CASSSPGRGQGKETQYF.

V and J are TRBV6-2 or TRBV6-3 and TRBJ1-5; D remains ambiguous. Germline CDR1 and CDR2: MNHEY and SVGEGT. The CDR3 is made up of 15 amino acids. V was shortened by 3 bases and J by 6 bases, with 15 bases between the two germline ends. The CDR3 bases are TGTGCCAGCAGTTATGGGTTCCAGCGGACTCAGCCCCAGCATTTT. It encodes CASSYGFQRTQPQHF.

The V call is TRBV11-2, the J call TRBJ2-3, with D perhaps matching TRBD2 (5 bases). CDR1 and CDR2 from the germline V gene are SGHAT and FQNNGV. This CDR3 contains 16 residues. Trimming removed 3 bases at V and 0 bases at J, with 13 bases between. The DNA of the CDR3 is TGTGCCAGCAGCTTCTATTGGAGGACTAGCACAGATACGCAGTATTTT. This gives the protein CASSFYWRTSTDTQYF.

The chain recombines TRBV2 with TRBJ2-2, with TRBD2 matching 11 bases. Germline trimming cut 6 bases from V and 4 bases from J; bases unmatched to any gene: 7. The V gene's germline CDR1 is SNHLY and CDR2 FYNNEI. The CDR3 consists of 16 residues. This CDR3 is CASRRLAGGFTGELFF. CDR3 in DNA: TGTGCCAGCAGGCGGCTAGCGGGGGGCTTCACCGGGGAGCTGTTTTTT.

The chain carries TRBV18 and TRBJ2-1; perhaps TRBD2 as D (5 bases). The CDR3 extends over 13 amino acids. CDR1 and CDR2 from the germline V gene are KGHSH and LQKENI. Trimming left V 0 bases short and J 10 bases short, with 10 bases between. The CDR3 bases are TGTGCCAGCTCACCACCACCACTAGAAGAGCAGTTCTTC. As protein: CASSPPPLEEQFF. The whole variable domain, filled in from reference TRBV18 and TRBJ2-1, reads NAGVMQNPRHLVRRRGQEARLRCSPMKGHSHVYWYRQLPEEGLKFMVYLQKENIIDESGMPKERFSAEFPKEGPSILRIQQVVRGDSAAYFCASSPPPLEEQFFGPGTRLTVL.

The chain joins TRBV10-3 to TRBJ1-1, with a possible D match to TRBD1 (5 bases). Germline lookup yields CDR1 ENHRY and CDR2 SYGVKD. Trimming cost V 10 bases and J 8 bases, with 14 bases left between them. The CDR3 has 11 amino acids. CDR3 residues: CATVSDSEAFF. The CDR3 DNA reads as TGTGCCACCGTAAGTGACAGCGAAGCTTTCTTT.

The genes are TRBV9 and TRBJ1-1; D unresolved. The CDR3 sequence is 14 residues long. Between the trimmed V and J ends, which lost 0 bases and 0 bases, there was a span of 6 bases. Per germline, CDR1 SGDLS and CDR2 YYNGEE. CDR3: CASSVGRLNTEAFF. The CDR3 DNA reads as TGTGCCAGCAGCGTAGGCAGATTGAACACTGAAGCTTTCTTT.

The chain couples TRBV4-1 to TRBJ1-4; TRBD1 matches 7 bases. Germline V gene lookup returns CDR1 MGHRA and CDR2 YSYEKL. V shed 2 bases, J shed 7 bases, and the junction held 1 base outside the gene matches. This CDR3 has 13 residues. CDR3 nucleotides: TGCGCCAGCAGCCAAAACAGGGGTGAAAAACTGTTTTTT. It translates to CASSQNRGEKLFF.

The chain has TRBV7-8 and TRBJ1-3; D is unclear. V lost 0 bases to trimming and J lost 8 bases, with 11 bases between them. CDR3 length: 14 amino acids. Germline values: CDR1 SGHVS, CDR2 FQNEAQ. The DNA for the CDR3 is TGTGCCAGCAGCTTAGCAATTCAGGCCGACACCATATATTTT. This encodes CASSLAIQADTIYF.

This clone was recorded a few times. The chain recombines TRBV30 with TRBJ1-2, with 7 nucleotides matching TRBD1. The CDR3 loop spans 13 amino acids. Losses at the gene ends were 4 bases for V and 0 bases for J; bases not matched to a gene: 2. The V gene's germline CDR1 is GTSNPN and CDR2 SVGIG (reference sequence). The CDR3 protein is CAWNRGTNYGYTF. The DNA for the CDR3 is TGTGCCTGGAACAGGGGTACTAACTATGGCTACACCTTC.

This clone was counted only a few times. The J gene is TRBJ1-3, the V gene TRBV4-1; D remains unclear. This CDR3 is built from 17 residues. Germline-derived CDR1 and CDR2 are MGHRA and YSYEKL. V lost 4 bases, J lost 0 bases, and 16 bases lay in between. CDR3 nucleotides: TGCGCCAGCAGCCGGGGAGGGCTTGTGATCTCTGGAAACACCATATATTTT. It codes for CASSRGGLVISGNTIYF.

The chain uses TRBV19 and TRBJ2-7; D remains ambiguous. The CDR3 is made up of 13 amino acids. Per the germline V gene, CDR1 is LNHDA and CDR2 is SQIVND (reference sequence). V dropped 4 bases and J dropped 1 base, with 8 bases sitting between them. CDR3 nucleotides: TGTGCCAGTAGTAACGAGTTTTCCTACGAGCAGTACTTC. Translation: CASSNEFSYEQYF.

The genes are TRBV28 and TRBJ1-5; D may be TRBD1 (5 bases). The CDR3 extends over 16 amino acids. Between the trimmed V and J ends, which lost 4 bases and 2 bases, there was a span of 15 bases. Germline V lookup: CDR1 MDHEN, CDR2 SYDVKM. The CDR3 reads CASSYHPGGGNQPQHF. Written as DNA, the CDR3 is TGTGCCAGCAGTTACCACCCCGGGGGAGGCAATCAGCCCCAGCATTTT. Supplemented by reference TRBV28 and TRBJ1-5, the full variable domain reads DVKVTQSSRYLVKRTGEKVFLECVQDMDHENMFWYRQDPGLGLRLIYFSYDVKMKEKGDIPEGYSVSREKKERFSLILESASTNQTSMYLCASSYHPGGGNQPQHFGDGTRLSIL.

The chain is built from TRBV5-1 and TRBJ2-7; tentative D call: TRBD2 (6 bases). The CDR3 extends over 13 amino acids. Germline CDR1 and CDR2: SGHRS and YFSETQ. V was trimmed by 2 bases and J by 3 bases, leaving 9 bases between them. The CDR3 DNA sequence: TGCGCCAGCAGCTTAGCGGGTTTCTACGAGCAGTACTTC. This translates into CASSLAGFYEQYF.

This clone was seen once. V is TRBV9 and J is TRBJ1-2; D gene uncertain. Per germline, CDR1 SGDLS and CDR2 YYNGEE. This CDR3 comprises 15 residues. V was clipped by 4 bases and J by 2 bases, with 15 bases between them. CDR3 amino acids: CASSPGAPGNYGYTF. Here the CDR3 DNA reads TGTGCCAGCAGCCCGGGAGCCCCGGGCAACTATGGCTACACCTTC.

The V and J genes are TRBV5-4 and TRBJ2-3; 7 bases line up with TRBD2. The V gene's germline CDR1 is SGHNT and CDR2 YYREEE (reference sequence). The CDR3 totals 16 residues. After removal of 0 bases from V and 0 bases from J, the junction contained 4 bases not matched to a gene. CDR3 protein: CASSLGGGISTDTQYF. Written as DNA, the CDR3 is TGTGCCAGCAGCTTGGGGGGAGGGATTAGCACAGATACGCAGTATTTT.

The J gene is TRBJ1-6, the V gene TRBV5-1; TRBD1 might be the D (5 bases). The length of the CDR3 is 13 residues. Germline V gene data show CDR1 as SGHRS and CDR2 as YFSETQ. Trimming left V 6 bases short and J 8 bases short, with 12 bases between. CDR3 protein: CASTGGFDSPLHF. CDR3 in DNA: TGCGCCAGCACCGGGGGGTTCGATTCACCCCTCCACTTT.